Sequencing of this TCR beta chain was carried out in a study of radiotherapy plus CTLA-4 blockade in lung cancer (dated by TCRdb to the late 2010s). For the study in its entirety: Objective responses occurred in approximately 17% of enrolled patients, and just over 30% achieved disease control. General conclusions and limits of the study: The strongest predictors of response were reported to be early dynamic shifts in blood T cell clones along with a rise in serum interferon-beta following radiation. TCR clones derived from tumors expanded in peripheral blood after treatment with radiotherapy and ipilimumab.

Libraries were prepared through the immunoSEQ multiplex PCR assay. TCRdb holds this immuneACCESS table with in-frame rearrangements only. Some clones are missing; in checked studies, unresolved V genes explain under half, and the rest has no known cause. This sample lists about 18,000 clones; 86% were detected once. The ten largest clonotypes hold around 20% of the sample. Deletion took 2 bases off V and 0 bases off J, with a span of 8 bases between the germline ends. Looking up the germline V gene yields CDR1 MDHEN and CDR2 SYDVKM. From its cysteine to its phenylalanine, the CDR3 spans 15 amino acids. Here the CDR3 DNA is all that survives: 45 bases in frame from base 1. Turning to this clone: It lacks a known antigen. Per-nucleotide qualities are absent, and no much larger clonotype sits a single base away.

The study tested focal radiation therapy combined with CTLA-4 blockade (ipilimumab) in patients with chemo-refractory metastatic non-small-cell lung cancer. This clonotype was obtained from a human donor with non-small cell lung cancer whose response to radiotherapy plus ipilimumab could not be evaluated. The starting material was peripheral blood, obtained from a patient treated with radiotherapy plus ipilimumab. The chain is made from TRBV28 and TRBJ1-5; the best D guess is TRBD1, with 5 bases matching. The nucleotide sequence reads TGTGCCAGCAGTTTACGCAGGGTTAGCAATCAGCCCCAGCATTTT. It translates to CASSLRRVSNQPQHF.